The source of this T cell receptor beta chain is a study of T-cell memory formation after mild COVID-19. For the study at large: TCR clusters were largely donor specific. Study results and limitations: Researchers could not confirm that second-wave clones peaking on day 37 targeted SARS-CoV-2. The study detected some responding clones in pre-infection memory, suggesting cross-reactive memory joined.

The length of the CDR3 is 13 residues. V gave up 3 bases and J gave up 3 bases, with 9 bases separating them. Germline lookup yields CDR1 LGHDT and CDR2 YNNKEL (reference sequence). In regard to this clonotype: What it recognizes is unknown.

After 5'RACE with constant-segment primers, TCR alpha and TCR beta cDNA libraries carrying sample barcodes and UMIs were obtained. Each CDR3 protein is one row after TCRdb ran MiXCR on the 5' RACE reads. The profile shows about 130,000 distinct CDR3 sequences, roughly a quarter of them singletons. This chain connects TRBV3-1 to TRBJ2-7, with D hard to call. The sequencing input was PBMCs or a T cell subset sorted from them (not recorded which). This clonotype was obtained from an adult woman who had mild COVID-19 (a few samples of this study predate the infection). Cell type and time point are not known. CDR3 sequence (DNA): TGTGCCAGCAGCCAGAAGGATTTCTACGAGCAGTACTTC. This encodes CASSQKDFYEQYF.